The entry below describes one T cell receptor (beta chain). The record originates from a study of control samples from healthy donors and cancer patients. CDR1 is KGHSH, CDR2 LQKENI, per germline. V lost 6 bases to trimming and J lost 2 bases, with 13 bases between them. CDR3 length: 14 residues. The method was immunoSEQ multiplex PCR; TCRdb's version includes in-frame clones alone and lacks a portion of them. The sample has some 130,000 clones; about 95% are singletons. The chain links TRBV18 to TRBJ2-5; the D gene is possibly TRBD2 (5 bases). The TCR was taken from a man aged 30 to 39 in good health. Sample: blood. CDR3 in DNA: TGTGCCAGCTCCCTTCCACGGGATCAAGAGACCCAGTACTTC. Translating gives CASSLPRDQETQYF.